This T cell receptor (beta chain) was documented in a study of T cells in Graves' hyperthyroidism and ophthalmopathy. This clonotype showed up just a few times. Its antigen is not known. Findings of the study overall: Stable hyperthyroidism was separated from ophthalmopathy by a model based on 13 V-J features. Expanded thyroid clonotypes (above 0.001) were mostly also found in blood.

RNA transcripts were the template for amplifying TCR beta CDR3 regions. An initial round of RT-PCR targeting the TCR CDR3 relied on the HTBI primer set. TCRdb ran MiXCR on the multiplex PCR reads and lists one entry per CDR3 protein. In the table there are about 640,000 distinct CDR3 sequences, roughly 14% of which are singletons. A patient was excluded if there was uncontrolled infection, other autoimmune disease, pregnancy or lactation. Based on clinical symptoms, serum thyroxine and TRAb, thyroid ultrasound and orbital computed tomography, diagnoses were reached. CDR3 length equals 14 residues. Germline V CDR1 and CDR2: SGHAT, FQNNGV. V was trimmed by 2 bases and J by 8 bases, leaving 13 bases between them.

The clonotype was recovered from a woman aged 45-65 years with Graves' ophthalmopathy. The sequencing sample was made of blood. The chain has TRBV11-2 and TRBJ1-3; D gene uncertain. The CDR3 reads CASSLTLLGDTIYF. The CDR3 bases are TGTGCCAGCAGCTTAACCCTGCTCGGGGACACCATATATTTT.